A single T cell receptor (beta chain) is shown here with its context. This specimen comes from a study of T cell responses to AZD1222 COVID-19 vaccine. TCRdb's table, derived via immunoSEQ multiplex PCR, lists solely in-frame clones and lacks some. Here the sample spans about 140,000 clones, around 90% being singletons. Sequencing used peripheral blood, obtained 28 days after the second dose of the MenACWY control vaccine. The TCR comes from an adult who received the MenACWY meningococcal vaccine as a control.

DNA of the CDR3: TGTGCCAGCAGCCCCCGGACAGGGAGCAATCAGCCCCAGCATTTT. Its protein is CASSPRTGSNQPQHF. The chain is built from TRBV7-2 and TRBJ1-5, with 8 nucleotides matching TRBD1. The CDR3 is 15 amino acids. CDR1 is SGHTA and CDR2 is FQGNSA in the germline V gene. The V segment lost 5 bases and the J segment 1 base; nucleotides outside the gene matches: 4.